The 20 T cell receptor beta chains in this list originate from one sample, sequenced in a study of T cell repertoires in cytomegalovirus infection. TCRdb redid the calling of the reads with MiXCR, one entry per CDR3 protein. The sample has more than 30,000 distinct CDR3 sequences, approximately 52% seen once. Their antigens are not known. Sequences were derived from CD8+ T cells from cultured PBMCs, sampled from culture after CMV antigen stimulation. These TCRs come from a human donor in good health (CMV status not recorded). Some clones in this sample may be carry-over from other donors' samples.

This clonotype has a count of ten or more. The chain employs TRBV7-2 and TRBJ1-1; 12 bases line up with TRBD1. The ends lost 3 bases at V and 3 bases at J; junction bases unmatched: 8. CDR3 length equals 17 residues. Germline V gene data show CDR1 as SGHTA and CDR2 as FQGNSA. CDR3 in amino acids: CASSFRDRGPTDTEAFF. In nucleotides, the CDR3 is TGTGCCAGCAGCTTCCGGGACAGGGGGCCTACGGACACTGAAGCTTTCTTT.

This clonotype was seen a handful of times. V gene TRBV9 combines with J gene TRBJ1-3; TRBD1 might be the D (5 bases). This CDR3 is built from 17 residues. The germline V gene encodes CDR1 SGDLS and CDR2 YYNGEE. V was cut by 4 bases and J by 0 bases, with 17 bases left in between. CDR3 residues: CASSLGDVSSSGNTIYF. CDR3 in DNA: TGTGCCAGCAGCCTGGGGGATGTCAGCAGCTCTGGAAACACCATATATTTT. Supplemented by reference TRBV9 and TRBJ1-3, the full variable domain reads DSGVTQTPKHLITATGQRVTLRCSPRSGDLSVYWYQQSLDQGLQFLIQYYNGEERAKGNILERFSAQQFPDLHSELNLSSLELGDSALYFCASSLGDVSSSGNTIYFGEGSWLTVV.

This clonotype was detected only a few times. The V and J genes are TRBV11-2 and TRBJ2-2; 8 bases align to TRBD1. This CDR3 region has 15 residues. Germline loops: CDR1 SGHAT, CDR2 FQNNGV. The V segment lost 3 bases and the J segment 7 bases; nucleotides outside the gene matches: 7. CDR3 nucleotide sequence: TGTGCCAGCAGCTTTGACAGGGGCCGGGGCGGGGAGCTGTTTTTT. Residues: CASSFDRGRGGELFF.

The V and J genes are TRBV7-3 and TRBJ2-7; no clear D. V shed 5 bases and J shed 2 bases, with 16 bases lying between them. This CDR3 has 15 residues. From germline, CDR1 is SGHTA and CDR2 FQGTGA. DNA for the CDR3: TGTGCCAGCAGCCTGCATGGGGATCCGGCCTACGAGCAGTACTTC. As protein: CASSLHGDPAYEQYF.

The gene calls are TRBV6-2 or TRBV6-3 and TRBJ1-6, with a tentative D call TRBD1 (5 bases). The CDR3 sequence is 18 residues long. The V gene lost 2 bases and the J gene lost 4 bases, with 18 bases spanning the gap. Germline values: CDR1 MNHEY, CDR2 SVGEGT. The CDR3 is CASSYELFVGGYNSPLHF. In DNA, the CDR3 is TGTGCCAGCAGTTACGAACTGTTCGTTGGGGGATATAATTCACCCCTCCACTTT.

This clonotype showed up just a few times. The chain joins TRBV28 to TRBJ2-7, with 10 bases aligning to TRBD1. Per germline, CDR1 MDHEN and CDR2 SYDVKM. V lost 5 bases, J lost 3 bases, and 16 bases stayed unmatched. This CDR3 has 18 amino acids. CDR3 in amino acids: CASSTNLLGQGPYYEQYF. The DNA of the CDR3 is TGTGCCAGCAGTACTAATCTGTTGGGACAGGGGCCCTACTACGAGCAGTACTTC.

The V gene is TRBV19, the J gene TRBJ2-7, with D possibly matching TRBD1 (6 bases). Germline V lookup: CDR1 LNHDA, CDR2 SQIVND (reference sequence). This CDR3 spans 13 amino acids. V lost 5 bases and J lost 3, with 11 bases in between. CDR3 sequence reads: CASSLQGYYEQYF. The CDR3 DNA reads as TGTGCCAGTAGTTTACAGGGCTACTACGAGCAGTACTTC.

The chain joins TRBV7-2 to TRBJ1-2, with no clear D. The length of the CDR3 is 12 residues. V was cut by 2 bases and J by 8 bases, with 9 bases left in between. The germline gives CDR1 SGHTA, CDR2 FQGNSA. CDR3 sequence: CASSLRGFGYTF. CDR3 nucleotides: TGTGCCAGCAGCTTAAGAGGGTTCGGCTACACCTTC.

V is TRBV4-2 and J is TRBJ2-7; 10 bases map to TRBD1. Germline loops: CDR1 LGHNA, CDR2 YNFKEQ. V was clipped by 11 bases and J by 3 bases; unmatched bases: 4. This CDR3 contains 12 residues. The DNA of the CDR3 is TGTGCCTGCGGGGACAGGGGCTACGAGCAGTACTTC. It encodes CACGDRGYEQYF.

The V call is TRBV5-4, the J call TRBJ2-5, with D possibly being TRBD1 or TRBD2 (5 bases each). Germline V gene lookup returns CDR1 SGHNT and CDR2 YYREEE (reference sequence). Trimming pared 1 base from V and 5 bases from J, leaving 12 bases between. The CDR3 spans 14 residues. The CDR3 protein is CASSLPGSGETQYF. The CDR3 DNA reads as TGTGCCAGCAGCTTGCCAGGGTCGGGGGAGACCCAGTACTTC.

V and J are TRBV5-1 and TRBJ2-1; D call uncertain. This CDR3 is 13 amino acids long. Germline-derived CDR1 and CDR2 are SGHRS and YFSETQ. The V and J ends lost 1 base and 4 bases respectively, with 6 bases between them. CDR3 coding DNA: TGCGCCAGCAGCTTGAGCAGATACAATGAGCAGTTCTTC. Its translation is CASSLSRYNEQFF.

The chain employs TRBV7-9 and TRBJ2-7; 7 nucleotides match TRBD2. Germline CDR1 and CDR2: SEHNR and FQNEAQ (reference sequence). The trim removed 5 bases at V and 7 bases at J, leaving 11 bases unmatched. The CDR3 sequence is 14 residues long. In DNA form, the CDR3 reads TGTGCCAGCAGCGGCGGGAGAAGCTCCTCAGAGCAGTACTTC. It specifies CASSGGRSSSEQYF.

In this sample, this clonotype is hyperexpanded (1% or more). This chain connects TRBV7-9 to TRBJ2-7, with D possibly being TRBD1 (6 bases). Germline V gene sequence: CDR1 SEHNR, CDR2 FQNEAQ (reference sequence). Between the trimmed V and J ends, which lost 4 bases and 3 bases, there was a span of 16 bases. This CDR3 has 15 residues. The CDR3 coding sequence is TGTGCCAGCAGCTCCCGGGACATCGGTTTCTACGAGCAGTACTTC. As protein: CASSSRDIGFYEQYF.

This rearrangement joins TRBV2 to TRBJ1-1; D is ambiguous. V lost 2 bases, J lost 3 bases, and 7 bases lay in between. The CDR3 totals 13 residues. Germline CDR1 and CDR2: SNHLY and FYNNEI. As DNA, the CDR3 is TGTGCCAGCAGTGAATCCAGCTACACTGAAGCTTTCTTT. Translated: CASSESSYTEAFF.

The CDR3 DNA reads as TGCGCCAGCAGCTTGGCCAGGGACGAGCAGTACTTC. Its translation: CASSLARDEQYF. This chain uses TRBV5-1 with TRBJ2-7; a possible D gene is TRBD1 (5 bases). The CDR3 contains 12 residues. V lost 0 bases to trimming and J lost 5 bases, with 6 bases between them. The germline CDR1 and CDR2 sequences are SGHRS and YFSETQ.

This clonotype has a handful of counts. The CDR3 loop reads CSARRRDGSGANVLTF. The CDR3 DNA reads TGCAGTGCTAGGCGGCGGGACGGCTCTGGGGCCAACGTCCTGACTTTC. The V call is TRBV20-1, the J call TRBJ2-6; maybe TRBD2 (6 bases). The CDR3 runs to 16 residues. V shed 3 bases and J shed 0 bases, with 12 bases lying between them. Germline-derived CDR1 and CDR2 are DFQATT and SNEGSKA (reference sequence).

The rearrangement links TRBV6-1 to TRBJ2-1, with 9 positions matching TRBD2. Germline V gene data show CDR1 as MNHNS and CDR2 as SASEGT. This CDR3 region has 18 residues. The trim removed 7 bases at V and 3 bases at J, leaving 16 bases unmatched. The CDR3 protein is CASTPRAGGSPGYNEQFF. The CDR3, as DNA: TGTGCCAGCACCCCCAGAGCGGGAGGTAGTCCAGGCTACAATGAGCAGTTCTTC.

The CDR3 bases are TGTGCCGTTGGGACAGGGGAGTATAGCAATCAGCCCCAGCATTTT. Translated, it gives CAVGTGEYSNQPQHF. The J gene is TRBJ1-5, the V gene TRBV10-3, with TRBD1 matching over 10 bases. The V gene's germline CDR1 is ENHRY and CDR2 SYGVKD. J gave up 0 bases and V 11 bases, and 7 bases lay outside the gene matches. This CDR3 is 15 amino acids long.

The V call is TRBV20-1, the J call TRBJ1-4, with 9 bases matching TRBD1. After removal of 5 bases from V and 0 bases from J, the junction contained 16 bases not matched to a gene. This CDR3 has 19 residues. Per germline, CDR1 DFQATT and CDR2 SNEGSKA (reference sequence). The CDR3 loop is CSALRLVGQGSPTNEKLFF. In nucleotides, the CDR3 is TGCAGTGCTTTACGACTTGTGGGACAGGGATCTCCAACTAATGAAAAACTGTTTTTT.

This clonotype was seen more than once but under ten times. The chain joins TRBV6-5 to TRBJ2-5; tentative D call: TRBD1 (5 bases). CDR1 and CDR2 (germline): MNHEY, SVGAGI. The CDR3 is 14 residues long. The V gene lost 7 bases and the J gene lost 2 bases, with 14 bases spanning the gap. In DNA form, the CDR3 reads TGTGCCAGCACCACAGGCGAGTCACAAGAGACCCAGTACTTC. It yields the protein CASTTGESQETQYF.